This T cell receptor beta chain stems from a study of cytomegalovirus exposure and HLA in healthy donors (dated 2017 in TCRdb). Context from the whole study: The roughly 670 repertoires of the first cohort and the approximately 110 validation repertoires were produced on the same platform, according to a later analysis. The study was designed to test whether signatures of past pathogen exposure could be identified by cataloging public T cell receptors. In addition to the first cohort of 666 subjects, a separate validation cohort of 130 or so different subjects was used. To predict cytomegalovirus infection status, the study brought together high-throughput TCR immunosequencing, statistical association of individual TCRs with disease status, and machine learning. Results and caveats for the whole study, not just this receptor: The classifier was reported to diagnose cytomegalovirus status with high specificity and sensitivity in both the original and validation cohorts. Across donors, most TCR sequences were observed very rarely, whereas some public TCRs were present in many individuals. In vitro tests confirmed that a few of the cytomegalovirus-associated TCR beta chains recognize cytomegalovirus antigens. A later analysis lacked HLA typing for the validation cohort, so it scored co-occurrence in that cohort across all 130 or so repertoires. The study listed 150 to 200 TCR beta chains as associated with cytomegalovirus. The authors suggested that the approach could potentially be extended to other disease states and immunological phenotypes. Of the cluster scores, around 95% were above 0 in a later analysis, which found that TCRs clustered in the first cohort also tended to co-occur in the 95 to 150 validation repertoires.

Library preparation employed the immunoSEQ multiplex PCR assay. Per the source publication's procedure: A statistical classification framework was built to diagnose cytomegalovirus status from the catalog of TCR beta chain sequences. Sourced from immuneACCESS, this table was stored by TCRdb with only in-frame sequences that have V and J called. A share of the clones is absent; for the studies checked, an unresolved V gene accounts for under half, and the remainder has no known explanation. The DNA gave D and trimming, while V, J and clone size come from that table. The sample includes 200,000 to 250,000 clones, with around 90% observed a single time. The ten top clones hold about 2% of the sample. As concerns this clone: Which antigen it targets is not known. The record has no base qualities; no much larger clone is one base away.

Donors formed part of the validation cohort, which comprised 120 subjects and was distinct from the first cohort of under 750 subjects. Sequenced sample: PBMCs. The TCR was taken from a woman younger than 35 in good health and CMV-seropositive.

The nucleotides are TGTGCCAGCAGGATGGAGGGGGCGAGTACTGAAGCTTTCTTT. It is translated as CASRMEGASTEAFF. The chain is encoded by TRBV6-1 joined to TRBJ1-1, with 7 middle bases fitting TRBD1. For this chain, trimming is 6 bases at the V end and 5 bases at the J end, and the number of junction bases without a gene match is 9. The CDR3, cysteine through phenylalanine, is 14 amino acids long. This entry keeps only the CDR3 DNA: 42 bases, framed from base 1. CDR1 and CDR2 were assigned from the germline V gene as MNHNS and SASEGT.